This is a list of T cell receptor beta chains from one sample in a study of cytomegalovirus exposure and HLA in healthy donors. Using immunoSEQ multiplex PCR, the repertoire was profiled, and TCRdb retains in-frame clones only, with some absent. The table lists around 350,000 clones, roughly 90% of them singletons. Sequenced material: PBMCs. Receptor source: a woman aged 18-29 years in good health and CMV-seronegative. The CDR3 runs from the conserved cysteine through the conserved F or W. A D gene is named only where the DNA matches it firmly. Size values are once, few and many counts, or a class for expanded clones, and some rows have none.

d_call,v_call,clone_size,j_call,cdr3_nt,cdr3_aa
TRBD2,TRBV2,-,TRBJ2-5,TGTGCCAGCAGGGTGCGGGAGAACCAAGAGACCCAGTACTTC,CASRVRENQETQYF
-,TRBV11-2,once,TRBJ1-1,TGTGCCAGCATCCAAACTTTGAGGGAAACGGGCACTGAAGCTTTCTTT,CASIQTLRETGTEAFF
-,TRBV5-4,-,TRBJ1-4,TGTGCCAGCAGGTCGGACTTAACTAATGAAAAACTGTTTTTT,CASRSDLTNEKLFF
-,TRBV19,-,TRBJ2-7,TGTGCCAGTAGTGGGCACAGCTACGAGCAGTACTTC,CASSGHSYEQYF
-,TRBV15,once,TRBJ1-6,TGTGCCACCAGCAGAGGAGGGAGTAATTCACCCCTCCACTTT,CATSRGGSNSPLHF
-,TRBV15,-,TRBJ1-1,TGTGCCACCAGCATAGGGACTCCTGGAGAAGCTTTCTTT,CATSIGTPGEAFF
-,TRBV10-2,-,TRBJ2-1,TGCGCCAGCAGTGCGGCCAGGGCCGGGCAAAATGAGCAGTTCTTC,CASSAARAGQNEQFF
-,TRBV7-9,-,TRBJ2-5,TGTGCCAGCAGCTCATCGATAGGCCCAGGGGCCCAAGAGACCCAGTACTTC,CASSSSIGPGAQETQYF
-,TRBV5-1,-,TRBJ2-3,TGCGCCAGCAGCACGGGGGACGGACGGACGCAGTATTTT,CASSTGDGRTQYF
TRBD2,TRBV5-1,-,TRBJ2-3,TGCGCCAGCAGCTTTGCAGCGGGGGCTGCCACAGATACGCAGTATTTT,CASSFAAGAATDTQYF
-,TRBV6-5,-,TRBJ2-2,TGTGCCAGCAGTTACCTCTACAGGAACACCGGGGAGCTGTTTTTT,CASSYLYRNTGELFF
-,TRBV7-3,once,TRBJ2-5,TGTGCCAGCAGCTACGGCCAAGAGACCCAGTACTTC,CASSYGQETQYF
TRBD1,TRBV30,-,TRBJ1-1,TGTGCCCGCGACAGGGGGGACATGAACACTGAAGCTTTCTTT,CARDRGDMNTEAFF
-,TRBV18,-,TRBJ1-3,TGTGCCAGCTCTCTAGCGGTGCCCTCGCCTGGAAACACCATATATTTT,CASSLAVPSPGNTIYF
TRBD2,TRBV2,once,TRBJ2-5,TGTGCCAGCAGTGTGGGTAACGGGGGGCAAGAGACCCAGTACTTC,CASSVGNGGQETQYF
-,TRBV28,once,TRBJ2-3,TGTGCCAGCACTCACCTAGGCGCCAAACGGGTTTCAGATACGCAGTATTTT,CASTHLGAKRVSDTQYF
-,TRBV6-1,-,TRBJ2-3,TGTGCCAGCAGAGGGGCCGAGGATACGCAGTATTTT,CASRGAEDTQYF
TRBD2,TRBV19,-,TRBJ2-7,TGTGCCAGTAGTGCACCGGGACTAGCGGTCCTTAAGTACTTC,CASSAPGLAVLKYF
TRBD2,TRBV9,-,TRBJ2-3,TGTGCCAGCAGCGTTGTAGCGGGGGACCTCACAGATACGCAGTATTTT,CASSVVAGDLTDTQYF
TRBD2,TRBV19,-,TRBJ2-1,TGTGCCAGTAGTATCCGACTAGCTAGGAATGAGCAGTTCTTC,CASSIRLARNEQFF
TRBD1,TRBV28,-,TRBJ2-5,TGTGCCAGCAGCTTCACAGGGGTGCAGGAGACCCAGTACTTC,CASSFTGVQETQYF
-,TRBV28,-,TRBJ1-3,TGTGCCAGCAGTTTCATACCAGGGCCTGGAAACACCATATATTTT,CASSFIPGPGNTIYF
TRBD2,TRBV5-4,-,TRBJ2-7,TGTGCCAGCAGCTTGGGAGCGGGGAGAGACTACGAGCAGTACTTC,CASSLGAGRDYEQYF
TRBD1,TRBV28,-,TRBJ2-7,TGTGCCAGCAGTTTAACTATCCGTTGGGGACAGATCACCTACGAGCAGTACTTC,CASSLTIRWGQITYEQYF
TRBD1,TRBV5-6,-,TRBJ2-5,TGTGCCAGCAGCTTAAGGCAGGGGGTAGAGACCCAGTACTTC,CASSLRQGVETQYF
TRBD1,TRBV5-6,-,TRBJ1-1,TGTGCCAGCAGCTTGACAGGGGCAATTGAAGCTTTCTTT,CASSLTGAIEAFF
TRBD1,TRBV30,-,TRBJ2-7,TGTGCCTGGAGTAGGGGACAGGGCTTTGACGAGCAGTACTTC,CAWSRGQGFDEQYF
TRBD1,TRBV29-1,-,TRBJ2-2,TGCAGCGTTGAATCATCACAGGGGGCGAAAACCGGGGAGCTGTTTTTT,CSVESSQGAKTGELFF
TRBD2,TRBV5-1,-,TRBJ2-5,TGCGCCAGCAGCTTGGGTCCAGCGGGGGGCCAAGAGACCCAGTACTTC,CASSLGPAGGQETQYF
TRBD1,TRBV5-1,-,TRBJ1-1,TGCGCCAGCAGCATCGACAGGGACAACACTGAAGCTTTCTTT,CASSIDRDNTEAFF
-,TRBV28,once,TRBJ2-7,TGTGCCAGCAGTTGGGCCAGTGGGGGCTCCGAGCAGTACTTC,CASSWASGGSEQYF
TRBD1,TRBV7-9,-,TRBJ1-1,TGTGCCAGCAGCAGCCCGACAGGGTGGAACACTGAAGCTTTCTTT,CASSSPTGWNTEAFF
-,TRBV6-1,-,TRBJ1-6,TGTGCCAGCAGTGAAGCAGGACAGAACCTTAATTCACCCCTCCACTTT,CASSEAGQNLNSPLHF
TRBD1,TRBV28,-,TRBJ2-1,TGTGCCAGCACCTTAGACAGGGCCGGGCAGTTCTTC,CASTLDRAGQFF
-,TRBV10-2,few,TRBJ2-7,TGCGCCAGCAATCAGGGTCCGCTCTACGAGCAGTACTTC,CASNQGPLYEQYF
TRBD1,TRBV19,-,TRBJ2-7,TGTGCCAGTAGCCCCCGGACAGGGCCCTACGAGCAGTACTTC,CASSPRTGPYEQYF